This TCR beta chain was captured in a study of post-analysis software for immune sequencing data. Across the whole study: Several disease courses (relapsing-remitting, secondary progressive and progressive-relapsing) of multiple sclerosis were included. Study results and caveats: Normalized Chao1 diversity in multiple sclerosis patients fell significantly below that of controls. Elevated frequency relative to controls characterized 4 or 5 TRBV segments in patients, TRBV5-6, TRBV5-1 and TRBV20-1 among them.

Built from TCR beta cDNA, the libraries had unique molecular identifiers in them. Once about 0.95 to 10 million T cells were used, hundreds of thousands of cDNA molecules resulted. TCRdb recomputed calls from the PCR reads with MiXCR, one row per CDR3 protein. The data contain 350,000 to 450,000 distinct CDR3 sequences, approximately 38% of them singletons. Germline lookup yields CDR1 LGHDT and CDR2 YNNKEL (reference sequence). CDR3 size: 15 residues. A remark on this clonotype: Its antigen is not identified.

The rearrangement uses TRBV3-1 and TRBJ2-4, with 7 nucleotides matching TRBD2. The J call may be mistaken, given a closer DNA end match to TRBJ2-7. The source of this sequence is a girl aged 2 to 9 with multiple sclerosis. The sample consisted of blood. CDR3 coding DNA: TGTGCCAGCAGCCAAGCGGCGGGAGCTAGGAACGAGCAGTACTTC. Translation gives CASSQAAGARNEQYF.